The TCR beta chain under discussion was sequenced for a study of T-cell memory formation after mild COVID-19. Employing constant-segment primers, 5'RACE generated TCR alpha and TCR beta cDNA libraries bearing sample barcodes and UMIs. TCRdb re-analysed the 5' RACE reads in MiXCR, keeping a single row per CDR3 protein. The repertoire has 300,000 to 400,000 distinct CDR3 sequences, around 15% of them found once; the top ten carry 20% to 25%. Findings and limits, study-wide: Unconfirmed was the SARS-CoV-2 specificity of second-wave clones that peaked on day 37.

V was trimmed by 0 bases and J by 7 bases, leaving 19 bases between them. CDR1 and CDR2 from the germline V gene are SGHAT and FQNNGV. This CDR3 has 17 amino acids. With regard to this clonotype: Its target is unknown.

Sequencing was performed on PBMCs or a T cell subset sorted from them (not recorded which). This sequence was found in a man between 18 and 35 years old who had mild COVID-19 (a few samples of this study predate the infection). Cell type and time point are not known. The chain joins TRBV11-2 to TRBJ1-5; D is unclear. The CDR3 nucleotides read TGTGCCAGCAGCTTAGACCTTATAATGTCGCCGGACCAGCCCCAGCATTTT. It translates to CASSLDLIMSPDQPQHF.